This entry lists 15 T cell receptor beta chains sequenced from one sample in a study of T cell repertoires in ileal Crohn's disease. Time point denoted: neoterminal ileum biopsy at postoperative endoscopy, about 6 months after surgery. TCRdb's copy holds only in-frame clones and misses some; the assay was immunoSEQ multiplex PCR. The table includes about 2,400 clones, about 78% detected once. Sequencing was performed on ileal tissue. The source is an adult with Crohn's disease.

J is TRBJ2-3 and V is TRBV7-9; 9 nucleotides line up with TRBD2. CDR3 length equals 14 residues. J was trimmed by 7 bases and V by 6 bases; bases with no gene match: 8. Germline V gene data show CDR1 as SEHNR and CDR2 as FQNEAQ (reference sequence). CDR3 region: CASRVAGAEYTQYF. In nucleotides, the CDR3 is TGTGCCAGCAGGGTAGCGGGAGCAGAATATACGCAGTATTTT.

The CDR3 sequence: CASSSARGHEQYF. CDR3 DNA: TGTGCCAGCAGTTCAGCCAGGGGCCACGAGCAGTACTTC. This chain connects TRBV25-1 to TRBJ2-5, with D perhaps matching TRBD1 (6 bases). The better agreement between TRBJ2-7 and the DNA end casts doubt on the J call. The CDR3 spans 13 residues. Germline V gene data show CDR1 as MGHDK and CDR2 as SYGVNS.

The chain's CDR3 is CASSFTERGGYTF. For the CDR3, the DNA is TGTGCCAGCAGTTTCACGGAGAGAGGTGGCTACACCTTC. The chain joins TRBV27 to TRBJ1-2, with D uncertain. This CDR3 spans 13 amino acids. V lost 3 bases to trimming and J lost 7 bases, with 12 bases between them. The germline V gene has CDR1 MNHEY and CDR2 SMNVEV (reference sequence).

This clone was observed a few times. The genes are TRBV10-3 and TRBJ1-3; D gene ambiguous. CDR1 and CDR2 from the germline V gene are ENHRY and SYGVKD. The CDR3 spans 13 residues. Trimming left V 6 bases short and J 4 bases short, with 10 bases between. Here the CDR3 reads CAISRTGGNTIYF. The CDR3 coding sequence is TGTGCCATCAGCAGGACGGGGGGAAACACCATATATTTT.

Details on this clone: Distinct nucleotide sequences in the sample also encode this CDR3. The chain links TRBV6-1 to TRBJ1-5, with 8 bases identical to TRBD1. Germline CDR1 reads MNHNS; CDR2 reads SASEGT. The trim removed 4 bases at V and 2 bases at J, leaving 4 bases unmatched. CDR3 length: 15 amino acids. This CDR3 reads CASSADRGGNQPQHF. The CDR3, as DNA: TGTGCCAGCAGTGCCGACAGGGGAGGCAATCAGCCCCAGCATTTT.

The CDR3 region is CASSGHSSLGGRADTQYF. The CDR3 DNA reads as TGTGCCAGCAGCGGCCATAGCTCACTCGGAGGTCGGGCAGATACGCAGTATTTT. V usage is TRBV7-9 and J usage is TRBJ2-3, with D possibly being TRBD2 (5 bases). V lost 5 bases to trimming and J lost 4 bases, with 25 bases between them. This CDR3 has 18 residues. From germline, CDR1 is SEHNR and CDR2 FQNEAQ (reference sequence).

The V gene is TRBV7-9, the J gene TRBJ1-2, with 8 bases lining up with TRBD1. The V gene end was trimmed by 5 bases and the J gene end by 4 bases; junction bases not matched to a gene: 3. The V gene's germline CDR1 is SEHNR and CDR2 FQNEAQ (reference sequence). CDR3 length: 13 amino acids. As DNA, the CDR3 is TGTGCCAGCAGCCCCGGACAGGGCTATGGCTACACCTTC. Its protein is CASSPGQGYGYTF.

The chain is built from TRBV18 and TRBJ2-3; 8 positions match TRBD2. The CDR3 length is 15 residues. The V and J ends lost 3 bases and 0 bases, in that order; junction bases with no gene match: 2. Germline CDR1 is KGHSH and CDR2 is LQKENI. This chain's CDR3 is CASSPVAGSTDTQYF. The CDR3 DNA reads as TGTGCCAGCTCACCCGTAGCGGGGAGCACAGATACGCAGTATTTT. Variable domain in full (rest from reference TRBV18 and TRBJ2-3): NAGVMQNPRHLVRRRGQEARLRCSPMKGHSHVYWYRQLPEEGLKFMVYLQKENIIDESGMPKERFSAEFPKEGPSILRIQQVVRGDSAAYFCASSPVAGSTDTQYFGPGTRLTVL.

The chain has TRBV5-1 and TRBJ1-1; 10 bases are a match to TRBD1. The junction had 7 bases not matched to a gene; V was cut back by 1 base and J by 1 base. The CDR3 is 17 residues long. Germline CDR1 SGHRS, CDR2 YFSETQ. CDR3 loop: CASSLTTGGFQNTEAFF. The CDR3 DNA sequence: TGCGCCAGCAGCTTGACGACAGGGGGCTTTCAGAACACTGAAGCTTTCTTT.

The chain joins TRBV30 to TRBJ2-3, with D possibly TRBD1 on 6 matching bases. V lost 5 bases and J lost 10, with 16 bases in between. Looked up from germline, CDR1 is GTSNPN and CDR2 is SVGIG (reference sequence). This CDR3 spans 12 amino acids. The CDR3 DNA reads TGTGCCTGGGCCACAGGGTCTCAGGCGCAGTATTTT. Translation gives CAWATGSQAQYF.

The chain couples TRBV5-6 to TRBJ2-7, with a tentative D call TRBD1 (5 bases). Germline CDR1 reads SGHDT; CDR2 reads YYEEEE. The CDR3 runs to 14 residues. With 0 bases removed from V and 6 bases from J, the gap between germline ends came to 13 bases. CDR3 amino acids: CASSLVQGSSEQYF. DNA of the CDR3: TGTGCCAGCAGCTTGGTGCAGGGTTCGAGCGAGCAGTACTTC.

The chain recombines TRBV27 with TRBJ2-7, with D perhaps matching TRBD2 (7 bases). Trimming cost V 7 bases and J 3 bases, with 13 bases left between them. CDR3 length: 13 amino acids. Germline V CDR1 and CDR2: MNHEY, SMNVEV (reference sequence). The CDR3 DNA sequence: TGTGCCAGCAAAGGGGGGGCTAACTACGAGCAGTACTTC. This sequence encodes CASKGGANYEQYF.

This chain links TRBV4-2 with TRBJ2-5; D gene uncertain. Between the trimmed V and J ends, which lost 0 bases and 7 bases, there was a span of 18 bases. CDR3 length equals 16 residues. Germline loops: CDR1 LGHNA, CDR2 YNFKEQ. The CDR3 spells CASSQDSTSLLVTQYF. The CDR3 DNA reads TGTGCCAGCAGCCAAGATAGTACCTCCCTTCTCGTGACCCAGTACTTC.

The chain links TRBV10-3 to TRBJ1-5, with D possibly being TRBD1 (5 bases). Trimming shortened V by 1 base and J by 2 bases, and 9 bases separated the two germline ends. Germline CDR1 ENHRY, CDR2 SYGVKD. CDR3 size: 15 residues. The CDR3 coding sequence is TGTGCCATCAGTGAGTTCTCGGGGGGCAATCAGCCCCAGCATTTT. Translation gives CAISEFSGGNQPQHF.

The chain combines TRBV7-3 with TRBJ2-1, with TRBD2 identical over 15 bases. CDR3 length: 15 amino acids. The germline gives CDR1 SGHTA, CDR2 FQGTGA. V was pared by 5 bases and J by 9 bases, with 5 bases of the junction left unmatched. The CDR3 spells CASSLGLAGGSEQFF. Written as DNA, the CDR3 is TGTGCCAGCAGCCTGGGACTAGCGGGAGGATCTGAGCAGTTCTTC.